The next 15 T cell receptor beta chains were all read from a single sample in a study of T cell clones after liver transplantation. Clones were sequenced by immunoSEQ multiplex PCR, and TCRdb holds only the in-frame ones, with some missing. Found here are 75,000 to 95,000 clones, roughly 80% of them singletons; the top ten hold 2.1%. Sequencing was performed on CD4+ T cells from blood, taken 48 months after liver transplant. All receptors come from a human patient who received a liver transplant. Certain T cells may be donor cells from the graft.

The V gene is TRBV6-4, the J gene TRBJ2-1, with TRBD2 identical over 10 bases. The germline V gene has CDR1 MRHNA and CDR2 SNTAGT. The CDR3 consists of 16 residues. V gave up 2 bases and J gave up 6 bases; unmatched junction bases: 7. The DNA of the CDR3 is TGTGCCAGCAGTGACGGTAGAGCGGGGGGGCCCAATGAGCAGTTCTTC. Its translation is CASSDGRAGGPNEQFF.

This clone has only a few counts. The chain links TRBV5-1 to TRBJ2-7, with 12 bases lining up with TRBD2. This CDR3 has 15 residues. V was pared by 0 bases and J by 6 bases, with 4 bases of the junction left unmatched. Germline V gene sequence: CDR1 SGHRS, CDR2 YFSETQ. The CDR3 DNA follows: TGCGCCAGCAGCTTGGTTACTAGCGGGGGGACCGAGCAGTACTTC. This sequence encodes CASSLVTSGGTEQYF.

V is TRBV25-1 and J is TRBJ2-1; TRBD2 is a possible D gene (6 bases). Between the trimmed V and J ends, which lost 6 bases and 4 bases, there was a span of 10 bases. The CDR3 extends over 13 amino acids. The germline gives CDR1 MGHDK, CDR2 SYGVNS. CDR3 region: CASRGGLYNEQFF. CDR3 coding DNA: TGTGCCAGCAGGGGGGGACTTTACAATGAGCAGTTCTTC.

The chain employs TRBV4-3 and TRBJ2-2; D gene uncertain. Deletions cut 1 base from V and 6 bases from J, with 12 bases between. This CDR3 spans 15 amino acids. CDR1 and CDR2 from the germline V gene are LGHNA and YSLEER. The CDR3 DNA reads as TGCGCCAGCAGCCAAGGAACCCACATATCCGGGGAGCTGTTTTTT. Its translation: CASSQGTHISGELFF.

This chain joins TRBV4-2 and TRBJ1-1, with TRBD1 identical over 10 bases. Unmatched junction bases numbered 6, after V lost 4 bases and J lost 4 bases. Germline lookup yields CDR1 LGHNA and CDR2 YNFKEQ. This CDR3 has 15 amino acids. In DNA form, the CDR3 reads TGTGCCAGCAGCCCTACCCGGACAGGGGGCACTGAAGCTTTCTTT. Protein product: CASSPTRTGGTEAFF.

V usage is TRBV9 and J usage is TRBJ1-5; weak D call: TRBD1 (6 bases). The germline V and J ends were trimmed by 4 bases and 3 bases, with 8 bases remaining between them. The CDR3 runs 13 residues. The V gene's germline CDR1 is SGDLS and CDR2 YYNGEE. CDR3: CASSRTVNQPQHF. In DNA, the CDR3 is TGTGCCAGCAGCAGGACAGTCAATCAGCCCCAGCATTTT.

The chain combines TRBV28 with TRBJ1-5, with 10 bases matching TRBD1. CDR1 MDHEN and CDR2 SYDVKM come from the germline V gene. V shed 6 bases, J shed 4 bases, and the junction held 3 bases outside the gene matches. CDR3 length equals 14 residues. CDR3 protein: CASRGTGENQPQHF. In DNA form, the CDR3 reads TGTGCCAGCAGGGGGACAGGGGAGAATCAGCCCCAGCATTTT.

This clone has only a few counts. This chain links TRBV7-3 with TRBJ2-3; 8 bases fit TRBD2. CDR1 and CDR2 (germline): SGHTA, FQGTGA. The V segment lost 5 bases and the J segment 4 bases; nucleotides outside the gene matches: 8. This CDR3 comprises 15 residues. In DNA form, the CDR3 reads TGTGCCAGCAGCAGAGCGGGAGCGGTGGCAGATACGCAGTATTTT. Translation gives CASSRAGAVADTQYF.

V and J are TRBV7-2 and TRBJ2-3; 8 bases fit TRBD1. The ends lost 4 bases at V and 6 bases at J; junction bases unmatched: 12. The germline V gene encodes CDR1 SGHTA and CDR2 FQGNSA. This CDR3 is 16 amino acids long. CDR3 sequence reads: CASSYRPGQDVDTQYF. Written as DNA, the CDR3 is TGTGCCAGCAGCTACCGGCCGGGACAGGACGTTGATACGCAGTATTTT.

The CDR3 is CASSWGNEQYF. The CDR3 DNA follows: TGTGCCAGCTCATGGGGGAACGAGCAGTACTTC. This sequence joins TRBV18 and TRBJ2-7; the D call may be TRBD1 or TRBD2 (5 bases each). CDR3 length: 11 amino acids. Germline CDR1 is KGHSH and CDR2 is LQKENI. Trimming took off 5 bases at V and 5 bases at J, with 7 bases between the two ends. The whole variable domain, filled in from reference TRBV18 and TRBJ2-7, reads NAGVMQNPRHLVRRRGQEARLRCSPMKGHSHVYWYRQLPEEGLKFMVYLQKENIIDESGMPKERFSAEFPKEGPSILRIQQVVRGDSAAYFCASSWGNEQYFGPGTRLTVT.

This clone was found a few times. J is TRBJ2-1 and V is TRBV18; tentative D call: TRBD1 (6 bases). This CDR3 has 16 residues. V lost 5 bases and J 0 bases, leaving 14 bases between the germline ends. The germline V gene encodes CDR1 KGHSH and CDR2 LQKENI. CDR3 protein: CASSGGSDSSYNEQFF. In DNA form, the CDR3 reads TGTGCCAGCTCAGGCGGATCGGACAGCTCCTACAATGAGCAGTTCTTC.

The gene calls are TRBV7-2 and TRBJ2-7; no firm D call. From germline, CDR1 is SGHTA and CDR2 FQGNSA. V lost 1 base and J lost 6, with 7 bases in between. CDR3 size: 12 residues. As DNA, the CDR3 is TGTGCCAGCAGCTTAGTTCGCGCCGAGCAGTACTTC. As protein: CASSLVRAEQYF.

The CDR3: CASSLTGDEQFF. The CDR3 coding sequence is TGTGCCAGCAGCTTGACGGGGGATGAGCAGTTCTTC. The V and J genes are TRBV5-4 and TRBJ2-1; the D gene is possibly TRBD2 (6 bases). This CDR3 has 12 residues. With 1 base removed from V and 8 bases from J, the gap between germline ends came to 7 bases. The V gene's germline CDR1 is SGHNT and CDR2 YYREEE (reference sequence).

The rearrangement joins TRBV5-4 to TRBJ2-7, with 11 bases identical to TRBD2. The germline CDR1 and CDR2 sequences are SGHNT and YYREEE (reference sequence). The trim removed 4 bases at V and 4 bases at J, leaving 7 bases unmatched. This CDR3 spans 15 amino acids. CDR3 DNA: TGTGCCAGCAGCGTAGCGGGAGGGGGGGCTTACGAGCAGTACTTC. Translated, it gives CASSVAGGGAYEQYF.

In nucleotides, the CDR3 is TGTGCCAGCTCACCCCAGGCCACAAACAATGAGCAGTTCTTC. It specifies CASSPQATNNEQFF. The chain is built from TRBV18 and TRBJ2-1, with D uncertain. CDR1 is KGHSH and CDR2 is LQKENI in the germline V gene. The V end was cut by 3 bases, the J end by 5 bases, with 11 bases between. The length of the CDR3 is 14 residues.